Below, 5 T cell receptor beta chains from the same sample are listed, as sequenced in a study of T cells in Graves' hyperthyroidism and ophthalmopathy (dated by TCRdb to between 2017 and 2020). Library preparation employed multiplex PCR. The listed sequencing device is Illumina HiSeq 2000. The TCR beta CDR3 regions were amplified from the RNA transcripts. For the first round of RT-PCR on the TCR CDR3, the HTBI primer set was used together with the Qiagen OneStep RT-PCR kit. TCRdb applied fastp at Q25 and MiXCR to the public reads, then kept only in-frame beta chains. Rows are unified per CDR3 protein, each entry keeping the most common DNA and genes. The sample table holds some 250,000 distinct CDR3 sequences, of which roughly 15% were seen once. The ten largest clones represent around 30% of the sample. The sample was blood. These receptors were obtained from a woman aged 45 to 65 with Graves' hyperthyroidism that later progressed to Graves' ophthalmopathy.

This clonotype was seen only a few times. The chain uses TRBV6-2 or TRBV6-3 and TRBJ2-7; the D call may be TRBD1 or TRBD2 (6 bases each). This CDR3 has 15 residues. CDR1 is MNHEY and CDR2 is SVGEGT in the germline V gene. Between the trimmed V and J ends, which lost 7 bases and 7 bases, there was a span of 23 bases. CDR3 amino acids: CASTLRGEGSGEQYF. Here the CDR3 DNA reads TGTGCCAGCACCTTAAGGGGGGAAGGTTCGGGAGAGCAGTACTTC.

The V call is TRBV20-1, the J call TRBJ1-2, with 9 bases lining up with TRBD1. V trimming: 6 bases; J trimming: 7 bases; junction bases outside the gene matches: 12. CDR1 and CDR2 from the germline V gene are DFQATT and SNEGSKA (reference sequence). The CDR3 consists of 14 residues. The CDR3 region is CSASPGDRVGGYTF. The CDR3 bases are TGCAGTGCCTCACCTGGGGACAGGGTTGGTGGCTACACCTTC.

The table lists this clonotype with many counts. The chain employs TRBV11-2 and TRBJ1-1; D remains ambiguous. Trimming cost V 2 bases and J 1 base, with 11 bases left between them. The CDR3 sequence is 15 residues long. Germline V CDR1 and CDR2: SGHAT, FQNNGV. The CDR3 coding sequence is TGTGCCAGCAGCTTAAGTCCGGGAGGGAACACTGAAGCTTTCTTT. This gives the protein CASSLSPGGNTEAFF.

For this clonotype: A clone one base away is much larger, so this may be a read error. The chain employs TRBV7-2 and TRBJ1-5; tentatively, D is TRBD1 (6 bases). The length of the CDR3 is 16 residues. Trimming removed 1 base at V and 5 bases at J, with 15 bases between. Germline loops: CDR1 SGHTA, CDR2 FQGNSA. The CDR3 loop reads CASSLGGDRTHQPQHF. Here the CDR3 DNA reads TGTGCCAGCAGCTTAGGCGGCGACAGGACCCATCAGCCCCAGCATTTT.

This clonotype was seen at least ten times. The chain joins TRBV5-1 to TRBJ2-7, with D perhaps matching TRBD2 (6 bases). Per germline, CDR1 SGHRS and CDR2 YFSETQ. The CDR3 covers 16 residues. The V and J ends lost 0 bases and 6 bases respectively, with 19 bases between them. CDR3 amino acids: CASSLGLTGTAGEQYF. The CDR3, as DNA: TGCGCCAGCAGCTTGGGGTTAACGGGAACAGCGGGCGAGCAGTACTTC.